One and the same sample provided the 17 T cell receptor beta chains below, sequenced in a study of shared clonotypes between healthy human individuals (dated by TCRdb to the early 2020s). Library preparation employed the immunoSEQ multiplex PCR assay. Drawn from immuneACCESS, this table holds only the in-frame rearrangements with V and J called that TCRdb kept. Clones are partly lost; checked studies trace under half to an unresolved V gene and leave the rest unexplained. The sample table holds some 1.4 million clones, of which roughly 96% were seen once. The ten top clones hold about 1% of the sample. The sequenced sample was naive CD4+ T cells sorted from blood. The cell subset or site label here, explained by the study, means: CD45RA+ positively selected. These receptors originate from a man under 40 in good health.

The chain has TRBV27 and TRBJ1-3; TRBD1 is a possible D gene (5 bases). Germline CDR1 reads MNHEY; CDR2 reads SMNVEV (reference sequence). Trimming left V 3 bases short and J 4 bases short, with 10 bases between. CDR3 size: 14 residues. The CDR3 DNA reads TGTGCCAGCAGTTTCAGGGCTGCAGGAAACACCATATATTTT. This sequence encodes CASSFRAAGNTIYF.

This chain joins TRBV7-9 and TRBJ2-1, with D perhaps TRBD1 (6 bases). The CDR3 loop spans 16 amino acids. The germline CDR1 and CDR2 sequences are SEHNR and FQNEAQ (reference sequence). Trimming removed 0 bases at V and 9 bases at J, with 18 bases between. The CDR3 nucleotides read TGTGCCAGCAGCTTAGCGTTGCAGGGGCTTGGCGGTGAGCAGTTCTTC. Protein product: CASSLALQGLGGEQFF.

The rearrangement links TRBV9 to TRBJ1-1; D perhaps matches TRBD1 (5 bases). V lost 4 bases, J lost 4 bases, and 20 bases lay in between. This CDR3 region has 16 residues. CDR1 SGDLS and CDR2 YYNGEE come from the germline V gene. CDR3 amino acids: CASSFVGGGLSTEAFF. The CDR3 DNA is TGTGCCAGCAGCTTTGTGGGGGGAGGATTAAGCACTGAAGCTTTCTTT.

The chain recombines TRBV9 with TRBJ2-6, with TRBD1 matching 7 bases. CDR1 is SGDLS, CDR2 YYNGEE, per germline. This CDR3 has 18 amino acids. V dropped 3 bases and J dropped 0; count of bases not matched to a gene: 9. The CDR3 coding sequence is TGTGCCAGCAGCGCTTCAGGGGGTGTGACCTCTGGGGCCAACGTCCTGACTTTC. Translating gives CASSASGGVTSGANVLTF.

This chain connects TRBV18 to TRBJ2-3, with 9 bases aligning to TRBD2. CDR1 and CDR2 (germline): KGHSH, LQKENI. CDR3 length: 18 residues. After removal of 3 bases from V and 5 bases from J, the junction contained 15 bases not matched to a gene. The CDR3: CASSPILSTSGSEDTQYF. The CDR3 bases are TGTGCCAGCTCACCTATACTCTCTACTAGCGGGTCTGAAGATACGCAGTATTTT.

The chain carries TRBV2 and TRBJ1-2, with unresolved D. The V and J ends lost 7 bases and 8 bases respectively, with 14 bases between them. CDR3 length: 12 residues. Germline CDR1 reads SNHLY; CDR2 reads FYNNEI. The CDR3 DNA is TGTGCCAGCAATCTCCGGCTAAGCGGCTACACCTTC. It yields the protein CASNLRLSGYTF.

The rearrangement links TRBV28 to TRBJ1-4; 7 bases match TRBD1. V dropped 4 bases and J dropped 6; count of bases not matched to a gene: 5. The CDR3 sequence is 14 residues long. CDR1 and CDR2 (germline): MDHEN, SYDVKM. The CDR3 nucleotides read TGTGCCAGCAGTTCTGGGACAGAGGATGAAAAACTGTTTTTT. Its translation: CASSSGTEDEKLFF. Based on the CDR3 plus reference TRBV28 and TRBJ1-4, the full variable domain is DVKVTQSSRYLVKRTGEKVFLECVQDMDHENMFWYRQDPGLGLRLIYFSYDVKMKEKGDIPEGYSVSREKKERFSLILESASTNQTSMYLCASSSGTEDEKLFFGSGTQLSVL.

The chain carries TRBV5-1 and TRBJ2-5, with 7 bases that match TRBD2. CDR1 SGHRS and CDR2 YFSETQ come from the germline V gene. The CDR3 totals 17 residues. V dropped 4 bases and J dropped 4; count of bases not matched to a gene: 16. In nucleotides, the CDR3 is TGCGCCAGCAGCCTGGGAACTAGCGTATCATTAACAGAGACCCAGTACTTC. This gives the protein CASSLGTSVSLTETQYF. Full variable domain (outside the CDR3, taken from reference TRBV5-1 and TRBJ2-5): KAGVTQTPRYLIKTRGQQVTLSCSPISGHRSVSWYQQTPGQGLQFLFEYFSETQRNKGNFPGRFSGRQFSNSRSEMNVSTLELGDSALYLCASSLGTSVSLTETQYFGPGTRLLVL.

The V and J genes are TRBV6-5 and TRBJ1-5; TRBD1 might be the D (5 bases). CDR3 length: 14 residues. V lost 4 bases, J lost 0 bases, and 7 bases lay in between. From germline, CDR1 is MNHEY and CDR2 SVGAGI. The CDR3 protein is CASSSTASNQPQHF. CDR3 bases: TGTGCCAGCAGTTCGACAGCTAGCAATCAGCCCCAGCATTTT.

The gene calls are TRBV7-2 and TRBJ2-6; TRBD1 matches 9 bases. Trimming cost V 5 bases and J 4 bases; bases outside gene matches: 6. This CDR3 is built from 16 residues. Germline CDR1 and CDR2: SGHTA and FQGNSA. DNA for the CDR3: TGTGCCAGCAGCGTCCCACAGGGGGCGGGGGCCAACGTCCTGACTTTC. Translated, it gives CASSVPQGAGANVLTF.

The chain uses TRBV2 and TRBJ2-5, with 7 bases identical to TRBD2. Germline V gene lookup returns CDR1 SNHLY and CDR2 FYNNEI. J gave up 4 bases and V 8 bases, and 13 bases lay outside the gene matches. CDR3 length: 15 amino acids. The CDR3 bases are TGTGCCAGCGCCGCCCCGACTAGCCTAGTAGAGACCCAGTACTTC. Its protein product is CASAAPTSLVETQYF.

CDR3 coding DNA: TGTGCCAGCAGCTCACTTCTACTAGCGGGAGGGCCCTACAATGAGCAGTTCTTC. Protein sequence: CASSSLLLAGGPYNEQFF. The chain recombines TRBV5-5 with TRBJ2-1, with TRBD2 identical over 13 bases. Germline lookup yields CDR1 SGHKS and CDR2 YYEKEE (reference sequence). Trimming removed 3 bases from V and 2 bases from J; junction bases left unmatched: 8. CDR3 length: 18 residues.

The chain joins TRBV5-1 to TRBJ2-7; 9 bases match TRBD1. The CDR3 contains 15 residues. Germline V gene data show CDR1 as SGHRS and CDR2 as YFSETQ. The V and J ends lost 3 bases and 2 bases, in that order; junction bases with no gene match: 6. CDR3 in amino acids: CASSWGGQGPYEQYF. The CDR3 nucleotides read TGCGCCAGCAGCTGGGGGGGACAGGGACCCTACGAGCAGTACTTC.

The V gene is TRBV11-2, the J gene TRBJ2-7; TRBD2 matches at 9 bases. Germline CDR1 is SGHAT and CDR2 is FQNNGV. The CDR3 runs to 14 residues. V lost 5 bases to trimming and J lost 1 base; unmatched junction nucleotides: 3. CDR3 sequence (DNA): TGTGCCAGCAGCATGGGACTAGCTTCCTACGAGCAGTACTTC. This codes for CASSMGLASYEQYF.

This chain connects TRBV5-4 to TRBJ2-1, with a tentative D call TRBD2 (5 bases). The germline gives CDR1 SGHNT, CDR2 YYREEE (reference sequence). Trimming took 5 bases from V and 8 from J, leaving 23 bases between them. CDR3 size: 16 residues. DNA for the CDR3: TGTGCCAGCAGTACCCCTTCTAGGCTAGCTCTGGATGAGCAGTTCTTC. Protein sequence: CASSTPSRLALDEQFF.

This CDR3 reads CASSFRDRDEKLFF. CDR3 nucleotides: TGTGCCAGCAGCTTCCGGGACAGGGATGAAAAACTGTTTTTT. The chain uses TRBV7-2 and TRBJ1-4; the match to TRBD1 covers 9 bases. Germline-derived CDR1 and CDR2 are SGHTA and FQGNSA. This CDR3 contains 14 residues. With V trimmed by 3 bases and J by 6 bases, 2 bases remained unmatched.

This rearrangement joins TRBV27 to TRBJ2-7; 15 positions match TRBD2. Germline assignment: CDR1 MNHEY and CDR2 SMNVEV (reference sequence). J was trimmed by 2 bases and V by 4 bases; bases with no gene match: 6. This CDR3 is built from 17 residues. The CDR3 loop reads CASSYRTSGRGAYEQYF. In nucleotides, the CDR3 is TGTGCCAGCAGTTATCGGACTAGCGGGAGGGGGGCCTACGAGCAGTACTTC.